These 30 T cell receptor beta chains originate from one sample sequenced in a study of OX40 agonist ivuxolimab in advanced cancers. Repertoires were generated with immunoSEQ multiplex PCR, while TCRdb's copy carries only in-frame clones and drops some. The sample consists of roughly 100,000 clones, 90% of them appearing once. The material sequenced was CD4+ or CD8+ T cells sorted from blood, taken in a trial of the OX40 agonist ivuxolimab. The receptors shown here come from an adult with an advanced solid tumor such as melanoma, head and neck, liver or kidney cancer.

V gene TRBV5-1 combines with J gene TRBJ1-1; no clear D. Germline CDR1 reads SGHRS; CDR2 reads YFSETQ. The V gene lost 6 bases and the J gene lost 4 bases, with 13 bases spanning the gap. The CDR3 sequence is 13 residues long. The CDR3 region has the DNA TGCGCCAGCATAGGCAACGGGCTCACTGAAGCTTTCTTT. Its translation: CASIGNGLTEAFF. The whole variable domain, remainder taken from reference TRBV5-1 and TRBJ1-1, is KAGVTQTPRYLIKTRGQQVTLSCSPISGHRSVSWYQQTPGQGLQFLFEYFSETQRNKGNFPGRFSGRQFSNSRSEMNVSTLELGDSALYLCASIGNGLTEAFFGQGTRLTVV.

The chain is built from TRBV7-9 and TRBJ2-7; 9 bases are shared with TRBD1. The J segment lost 5 bases and the V segment lost 5 bases, leaving 7 bases of the junction unmatched. The CDR3 is 14 amino acids. CDR1 and CDR2 from the germline V gene are SEHNR and FQNEAQ (reference sequence). CDR3 region: CASSTRDRAHEQYF. As DNA, the CDR3 is TGTGCCAGCAGCACTCGGGACAGGGCTCACGAGCAGTACTTC.

The chain is built from TRBV28 and TRBJ1-4, with TRBD1 matching over 8 bases. Germline loops: CDR1 MDHEN, CDR2 SYDVKM. The junction had 18 bases not matched to a gene; V was cut back by 2 bases and J by 7 bases. The CDR3 runs to 19 residues. The CDR3 protein is CASSLHKDRVAVLREKLFF. The CDR3 DNA is TGTGCCAGCAGTTTACATAAGGACAGGGTGGCGGTCCTCCGTGAAAAACTGTTTTTT.

This clone was seen a few times. This chain joins TRBV6-1 and TRBJ1-5, with no clear D. Trimming took 6 bases from V and 6 from J, leaving 12 bases between them. This CDR3 has 13 amino acids. Germline assignment: CDR1 MNHNS and CDR2 SASEGT. CDR3 sequence: CASRMGLFQPQHF. DNA of the CDR3: TGTGCCAGCAGAATGGGGTTGTTTCAGCCCCAGCATTTT.

The chain joins TRBV5-1 to TRBJ2-6; D is undetermined. This CDR3 is built from 18 residues. With 4 bases removed from V and 0 bases from J, the gap between germline ends came to 17 bases. Germline V lookup: CDR1 SGHRS, CDR2 YFSETQ. CDR3 residues: CASSRSEQLPSGANVLTF. The CDR3 nucleotides are TGCGCCAGCAGCCGCTCGGAACAACTGCCCTCTGGGGCCAACGTCCTGACTTTC.

The chain uses TRBV5-8 and TRBJ1-1, with a weak D call TRBD1 (5 bases). Germline CDR1 reads SGHTS; CDR2 reads YDEGEE. V lost 3 bases and J lost 2, with 11 bases in between. The CDR3 has 14 amino acids. CDR3 amino acids: CASSWKGLNTEAFF. The CDR3 nucleotides read TGTGCCAGCAGCTGGAAGGGACTTAACACTGAAGCTTTCTTT.

The V gene is TRBV6-1, the J gene TRBJ1-2; D ambiguous. Per the germline V gene, CDR1 is MNHNS and CDR2 is SASEGT. Deletions cut 5 bases from V and 6 bases from J, with 7 bases between. The CDR3 runs 11 residues. CDR3 residues: CASSYQHGYTF. The DNA of the CDR3 is TGTGCCAGCAGTTATCAGCATGGCTACACCTTC.

J is TRBJ1-3 and V is TRBV2; D call uncertain. This CDR3 has 14 amino acids. V gave up 6 bases and J gave up 2 bases, with 11 bases separating them. Germline-derived CDR1 and CDR2 are SNHLY and FYNNEI. CDR3 sequence reads: CASRGPGAGNTIYF. CDR3 coding DNA: TGTGCCAGCAGAGGTCCCGGAGCTGGAAACACCATATATTTT.

This chain joins TRBV27 and TRBJ2-1; either TRBD1 or TRBD2 may fit D (5 bases each). V gave up 5 bases and J gave up 6 bases, with 17 bases separating them. The CDR3 sequence is 15 residues long. CDR1 and CDR2 from the germline V gene are MNHEY and SMNVEV (reference sequence). The CDR3 is CASSLGPRGVNEQFF. In DNA, the CDR3 is TGTGCCAGCAGTCTGGGACCTCGAGGGGTCAATGAGCAGTTCTTC.

The rearrangement links TRBV19 to TRBJ2-5; 11 nucleotides line up with TRBD1. Trimming removed 4 bases from V and 2 bases from J; junction bases left unmatched: 6. CDR1 and CDR2 from the germline V gene are LNHDA and SQIVND (reference sequence). The CDR3 contains 16 residues. DNA for the CDR3: TGTGCCAGTAGTAAGGGACAGGGGGTCCCTCAAGAGACCCAGTACTTC. This gives the protein CASSKGQGVPQETQYF.

The chain employs TRBV7-8 and TRBJ1-1; no clear D. The CDR3 is 17 amino acids. Germline V gene data show CDR1 as SGHVS and CDR2 as FQNEAQ. The V end lost 3 bases, the J end lost 0 bases, and 17 bases lay between the germline ends. CDR3 in amino acids: CASSFSISRIMNTEAFF. The DNA of the CDR3 is TGTGCCAGCAGCTTTTCCATATCGCGGATCATGAACACTGAAGCTTTCTTT.

V and J are TRBV7-2 and TRBJ1-2; 7 bases agree with TRBD1. The CDR3 is 15 amino acids. CDR1 SGHTA and CDR2 FQGNSA come from the germline V gene. V shed 1 base and J 2 bases; nucleotides not matched to a gene: 4. The chain's CDR3 is CASSLVIGGNYGYTF. CDR3 DNA: TGTGCCAGCAGCTTAGTAATAGGGGGCAACTATGGCTACACCTTC.

This rearrangement joins TRBV5-1 to TRBJ2-1, with TRBD2 as a possible D gene (6 bases). Germline CDR1 is SGHRS and CDR2 is YFSETQ. V dropped 4 bases and J dropped 7 bases, with 18 bases sitting between them. The CDR3 contains 15 residues. For the CDR3, the DNA is TGCGCCAGCAGCCAAAATCCCGGGACTTTTAATGAGCAGTTCTTC. Its translation is CASSQNPGTFNEQFF.

The chain carries TRBV6-6 and TRBJ1-3; no clear D. The germline V and J ends were trimmed by 10 bases and 3 bases, with 13 bases remaining between them. The CDR3 totals 13 residues. Germline values: CDR1 MNHNY, CDR2 SVGAGI (reference sequence). This CDR3 is CATSGPVGNTIYF. DNA of the CDR3: TGTGCCACCAGCGGTCCCGTTGGAAACACCATATATTTT.

The chain recombines TRBV4-1 with TRBJ1-4; D is ambiguous. Trimming left V 1 base short and J 8 bases short, with 8 bases between. The CDR3 extends over 13 amino acids. From germline, CDR1 is MGHRA and CDR2 YSYEKL. Here the CDR3 reads CASSQVGSEKLFF. The CDR3 nucleotides are TGCGCCAGCAGCCAAGTCGGCTCAGAAAAACTGTTTTTT.

The CDR3 bases are TGTGCCAGCTCACCAGTACGAATGAACACTGAAGCTTTCTTT. This codes for CASSPVRMNTEAFF. The gene calls are TRBV18 and TRBJ1-1; D not certain. The ends were cut back, 2 bases at V and 0 bases at J, with 7 bases in the middle. CDR1 is KGHSH and CDR2 is LQKENI in the germline V gene. The CDR3 covers 14 residues.

The chain links TRBV29-1 to TRBJ2-7; D is ambiguous. Trimming pared 1 base from V and 2 bases from J, leaving 6 bases between. This CDR3 is built from 12 residues. Germline lookup yields CDR1 SQVTM and CDR2 ANQGSEA. CDR3 coding DNA: TGCAGCGTTGAAGGGAACGCCTACGAGCAGTACTTC. Translated, it gives CSVEGNAYEQYF.

The gene calls are TRBV11-2 and TRBJ2-3; D is unresolved. The germline CDR1 and CDR2 sequences are SGHAT and FQNNGV. V shed 3 bases and J shed 2 bases, with 12 bases lying between them. This CDR3 has 15 amino acids. The CDR3, as DNA: TGTGCCAGCAGCTTTTGGGTTACGGCCACAGATACGCAGTATTTT. Its protein is CASSFWVTATDTQYF.

This chain connects TRBV11-2 to TRBJ2-7, with D possibly matching TRBD2 (6 bases). The CDR3 covers 14 residues. The germline gives CDR1 SGHAT, CDR2 FQNNGV. Trimming removed 4 bases at V and 5 bases at J, with 15 bases between. Here the CDR3 reads CASSWGVSYHEQYF. In DNA form, the CDR3 reads TGTGCCAGCAGCTGGGGGGTTTCGTATCACGAGCAGTACTTC.

The V call is TRBV9, the J call TRBJ2-6, with a tentative D call TRBD1 (5 bases). Germline CDR1 reads SGDLS; CDR2 reads YYNGEE. CDR3 size: 18 residues. The V end lost 0 bases, the J end lost 0 bases, and 13 bases lay between the germline ends. As DNA, the CDR3 is TGTGCCAGCAGCGTAGCCGGAACAGGCCACTCTGGGGCCAACGTCCTGACTTTC. Residues: CASSVAGTGHSGANVLTF.

This chain links TRBV20-1 with TRBJ2-5, with D perhaps TRBD2 (5 bases). The CDR3 extends over 11 amino acids. Germline values: CDR1 DFQATT, CDR2 SNEGSKA (reference sequence). The CDR3 is CSGLAGETQYF. The CDR3, as DNA: TGCAGCGGCCTAGCTGGGGAGACCCAGTACTTC.

The chain employs TRBV30 and TRBJ2-7; 9 positions agree with TRBD1. V lost 3 bases, J lost 1 base, and 10 bases stayed unmatched. CDR1 and CDR2 from the germline V gene are GTSNPN and SVGIG (reference sequence). The length of the CDR3 is 16 residues. The DNA for the CDR3 is TGTGCCTGGAGCCCGCCCGGGACAGGGTTGTCCTACGAGCAGTACTTC. Translation gives CAWSPPGTGLSYEQYF.

This chain connects TRBV2 to TRBJ1-5; 12 bases map to TRBD1. This CDR3 contains 15 residues. The germline V gene has CDR1 SNHLY and CDR2 FYNNEI. Germline trimming cut 7 bases from V and 6 bases from J; bases unmatched to any gene: 7. This CDR3 reads CASTVGTGGLQPQHF. The CDR3 DNA follows: TGTGCCAGCACTGTTGGGACAGGGGGCCTTCAGCCCCAGCATTTT.

This sequence joins TRBV7-3 and TRBJ1-1; no clear D. The CDR3 is made up of 14 amino acids. From germline, CDR1 is SGHTA and CDR2 FQGTGA. V lost 4 bases and J lost 1, with 10 bases in between. The DNA of the CDR3 is TGTGCCAGCAGCTCCAGGATCAAGAACACTGAAGCTTTCTTT. Translation: CASSSRIKNTEAFF. Filled out from reference TRBV7-3 and TRBJ1-1, the complete variable domain reads GAGVSQTPSNKVTEKGKYVELRCDPISGHTALYWYRQSLGQGPEFLIYFQGTGAADDSGLPNDRFFAVRPEGSVSTLKIQRTERGDSAVYLCASSSRIKNTEAFFGQGTRLTVV.

The genes are TRBV5-4 and TRBJ2-3; TRBD2 might be the D (5 bases). V dropped 6 bases and J dropped 4 bases, with 18 bases sitting between them. Germline V CDR1 and CDR2: SGHNT, YYREEE (reference sequence). This CDR3 is 15 amino acids long. For the CDR3, the DNA is TGTGCCAGCACCCAGGACTTCAAGAGGTCAGATACGCAGTATTTT. Protein product: CASTQDFKRSDTQYF.

This chain uses TRBV7-3 with TRBJ2-2, with D possibly being TRBD2 (6 bases). This CDR3 has 15 amino acids. Germline V gives CDR1 SGHTA, CDR2 FQGTGA. V gave up 5 bases and J gave up 2 bases, with 12 bases separating them. The CDR3 DNA sequence: TGTGCCAGCAGCGCCCCGGGACTTAACACCGGGGAGCTGTTTTTT. This sequence encodes CASSAPGLNTGELFF.

CDR3 residues: CASSQDGAGGPTGELFF. As DNA, the CDR3 is TGCGCCAGCAGCCAAGATGGGGCAGGGGGCCCCACCGGGGAGCTGTTTTTT. The rearrangement joins TRBV4-1 to TRBJ2-2, with 8 nucleotides matching TRBD1. The CDR3 covers 17 residues. The ends lost 0 bases at V and 4 bases at J; junction bases unmatched: 7. CDR1 and CDR2 from the germline V gene are MGHRA and YSYEKL.

A word on this clone: Other DNA sequences in the sample encode the same CDR3. This chain links TRBV6-6 with TRBJ1-3; D is ambiguous. Germline CDR1 and CDR2: MNHNY and SVGAGI (reference sequence). The CDR3 has 12 amino acids. V was shortened by 6 bases and J by 3 bases, with 6 bases between the two germline ends. DNA of the CDR3: TGTGCCAGCAGCCCGAGTGGAAACACCATATATTTT. This codes for CASSPSGNTIYF.

This chain links TRBV10-3 with TRBJ1-4, with TRBD1 matching 11 bases. The germline CDR1 and CDR2 sequences are ENHRY and SYGVKD. The CDR3 consists of 13 residues. Losses at the gene ends were 8 bases for V and 5 bases for J; bases not matched to a gene: 1. The chain's CDR3 is CAIGDRGNEKLFF. CDR3 nucleotide sequence: TGTGCCATCGGGGACAGGGGGAATGAAAAACTGTTTTTT.

The gene calls are TRBV11-2 and TRBJ2-5; a possible D gene is TRBD2 (5 bases). Near its end, the DNA agrees better with TRBJ2-7, so the J call may be wrong. The length of the CDR3 is 15 residues. Per germline, CDR1 SGHAT and CDR2 FQNNGV. CDR3 in DNA: TGTGCCAGCAGCTTAGATCAAGCTGAGAGCGGCGAGCAGTACTTC. Translating gives CASSLDQAESGEQYF.